One T cell receptor (beta chain) is described in this entry. The sample originates from a study of blood T cell repertoires in COVID-19. Between the trimmed V and J ends, which lost 5 bases and 4 bases, there was a span of 14 bases. The CDR3 extends over 15 amino acids. Germline CDR1 SGHAT, CDR2 FQNNGV. Generated by immunoSEQ multiplex PCR, the TCRdb table keeps only in-frame clones and is missing some. The sample records about 140,000 clones, 70% to 80% being singletons. The chain employs TRBV11-2 and TRBJ2-2, with a possible D match to TRBD2 (7 bases). The sequenced sample consisted of peripheral blood. The receptor's source is a man in his sixties with acute or convalescent COVID-19. This chain's CDR3 is CASSGRGSGTGELFF. As DNA, the CDR3 is TGTGCCAGCAGCGGGAGGGGGAGCGGCACCGGGGAGCTGTTTTTT.